This paragraph covers one T cell receptor (beta chain) sequence. The data derive from a study of T cell changes during pregnancy in multiple sclerosis. TCRdb's table, derived via immunoSEQ multiplex PCR, lists solely in-frame clones and lacks some. Of 66,000 or so clones listed, 70% to 90% were seen once; the top ten hold approximately 0.91%. CDR1 and CDR2 from the germline V gene are MNHNY and SVGAGI (reference sequence). The junction had 2 bases not matched to a gene; V was cut back by 5 bases and J by 4 bases. The CDR3 extends over 13 amino acids. V usage is TRBV6-6 and J usage is TRBJ1-1, with 9 bases that match TRBD1. The material was peripheral blood, obtained in the first trimester of pregnancy. This sequence originates from a female donor in good health, enrolled as a control in a pregnancy study. The CDR3 coding sequence is TGTGCCAGCAGTCTACAGGGGGCCACTGAAGCTTTCTTT. It translates to CASSLQGATEAFF.